Many counts were recorded for the clone carrying this T cell receptor beta chain. The antigen is unknown. This record comes from a study of breast tumors, draining lymph nodes, adjacent tissues. Whole-study results and caveats: Compared with lymph nodes, tumors were less diverse; compared with nontumor tissue, more. Data fit most tumor T cells coming from lymph node, expanding in tumor. Compared with basal-like, luminal-like tumors shared significantly more repertoire with nontumor tissue. Tumor T cell lymph node origin was a supported hypothesis, not proven.

TCRdb used MiXCR to reprocess the multiplex PCR reads, holding one entry per CDR3 protein. The top ten hold roughly 1.2% of the sample, which has 270,000 or so distinct CDR3 sequences, around 30% seen once. Samples came from axillary lymph nodes draining the breast cancer. Input material: axillary lymph node tissue. This clonotype was obtained from a female donor with breast cancer. Some clones in this sample may be carry-over from other donors' samples.

The CDR3 nucleotides are TGTGCCAGCAGCCACAGGGCGACCGGGGAGCTGTTTTTT. As protein: CASSHRATGELFF. This sequence joins TRBV3-1 and TRBJ2-2; maybe TRBD1 (5 bases). CDR3 length: 13 amino acids. The V end was cut by 3 bases, the J end by 5 bases, with 7 bases between. CDR1 and CDR2 from the germline V gene are LGHDT and YNNKEL (reference sequence).